What follows describes a single T cell receptor beta chain. What it binds is unknown. The data originate from a study of radiotherapy plus CTLA-4 blockade in lung cancer. The overall study: Disease control was achieved by over 25% of patients, and objective responses by 18%. Regarding the study as a whole: Among blood TCR repertoires after radiotherapy plus ipilimumab, tumor-derived clones expanded.

V lost 3 bases to trimming and J lost 4 bases; unmatched junction nucleotides: 9. CDR3 length equals 16 residues. Looked up from germline, CDR1 is SGHNT and CDR2 is YYREEE (reference sequence). This table comes from immunoSEQ multiplex PCR, and its TCRdb copy is limited to in-frame clones, with some not included. The sample has some 77,000 clones; approximately 86% are singletons. The chain has TRBV5-4 and TRBJ2-1, with 8 bases matching TRBD2. This sequence was found in a human donor with non-small cell lung cancer who had a partial response to radiotherapy plus ipilimumab. The sample consisted of peripheral blood, taken from a patient treated with radiotherapy plus ipilimumab. The chain's CDR3 is CASSSGLAGPYNEQFF. The DNA of the CDR3 is TGTGCCAGCAGCTCCGGCCTAGCGGGCCCTTACAATGAGCAGTTCTTC.